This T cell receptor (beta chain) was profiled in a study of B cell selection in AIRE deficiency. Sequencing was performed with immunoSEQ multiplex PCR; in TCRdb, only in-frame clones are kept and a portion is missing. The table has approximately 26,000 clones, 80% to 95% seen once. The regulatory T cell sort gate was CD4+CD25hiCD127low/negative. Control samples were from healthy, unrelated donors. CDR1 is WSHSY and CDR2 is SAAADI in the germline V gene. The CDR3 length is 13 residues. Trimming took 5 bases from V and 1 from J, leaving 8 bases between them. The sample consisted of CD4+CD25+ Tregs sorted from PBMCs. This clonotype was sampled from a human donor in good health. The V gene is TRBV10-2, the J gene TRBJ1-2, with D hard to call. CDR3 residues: CASSIGDNYGYTF. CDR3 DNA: TGCGCCAGCAGTATTGGGGATAACTATGGCTACACCTTC.